This TCR beta chain is drawn from a study of blood T cells in healthy people across ages. A J-beta primer mix and a sample-barcoded 5' primer were used in a second PCR of roughly 6 to 12 cycles. TCRdb processed the 5' RACE reads anew with MiXCR; each CDR3 protein has one entry. The sample lists 600,000 to 850,000 distinct CDR3 sequences, about 42% occurring once. The V gene's germline CDR1 is SGHTA and CDR2 FQGNSA. The ends lost 3 bases at V and 6 bases at J; junction bases unmatched: 8. The CDR3 covers 15 residues. This sequence originates from a woman aged 55-75 years in good health. The material sequenced was blood. The chain uses TRBV7-2 and TRBJ2-3; 8 positions match TRBD2. The CDR3 bases are TGTGCCAGCAGCTTTCAAGCGGGAGCATCCGATACGCAGTATTTT. Its translation is CASSFQAGASDTQYF.